This T cell receptor beta chain was captured in a study of T cell repertoires in cytomegalovirus infection. Looking at the study overall: Both a matching HLA type and CMV infection were indicated by public TCR beta signatures. Overall study findings and caveats: HLA-C-restricted CMV clonotypes gave the most frequent clonotype in two of eight donors.

One entry per CDR3 protein, called by TCRdb with MiXCR from the reads. The data contain about 920,000 distinct CDR3 sequences, approximately 31% of them seen just once; the ten biggest clones take up around 15%. Germline trimming cut 2 bases from V and 1 base from J; bases unmatched to any gene: 4. The CDR3 has 16 amino acids. The germline CDR1 and CDR2 sequences are SGHNT and YYREEE (reference sequence). The table lists this clonotype with a few counts. Its antigen is currently unknown. The clonotype originates from a human donor in good health (CMV status not recorded). Some clones in this sample may be carry-over from other donors' samples. The specimen was cultured CD8+ T cells from PBMCs, collected from culture after CMV antigen stimulation. The V and J genes are TRBV5-4 and TRBJ1-4; 8 bases match TRBD1. The chain's CDR3 is CASSFGRGRTNEKLFF. The CDR3 DNA reads TGTGCCAGCAGCTTCGGCAGGGGGCGAACTAATGAAAAACTGTTTTTT.